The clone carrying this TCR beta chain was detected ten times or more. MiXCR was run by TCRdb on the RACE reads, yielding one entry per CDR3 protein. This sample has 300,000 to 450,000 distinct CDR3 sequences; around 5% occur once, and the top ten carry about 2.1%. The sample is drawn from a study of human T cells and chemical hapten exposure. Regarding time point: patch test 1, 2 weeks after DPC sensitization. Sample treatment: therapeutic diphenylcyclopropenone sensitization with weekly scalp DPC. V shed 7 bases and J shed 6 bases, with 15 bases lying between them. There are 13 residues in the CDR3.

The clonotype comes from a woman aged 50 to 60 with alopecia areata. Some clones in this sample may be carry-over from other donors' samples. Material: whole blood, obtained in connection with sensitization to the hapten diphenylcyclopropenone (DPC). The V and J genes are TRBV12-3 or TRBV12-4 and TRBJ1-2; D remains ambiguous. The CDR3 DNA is TGTGCCAGCACCGGTTGGGAGTTCCATGGCTACACCTTC. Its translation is CASTGWEFHGYTF.